The subject of this entry is one T cell receptor (beta chain). Its target is unknown. This sample is part of a study of cytomegalovirus exposure and HLA in healthy donors. Whole-study results and caveats: In an earlier analysis, in 587 donors, most V segments appeared productive either ~87% or ~30% of the time. Donor immune exposure was known only as CMV serostatus.

PCR used 60 Vbeta primers and 13 Jbeta primers. Produced via immunoSEQ multiplex PCR; TCRdb's table is partial and in-frame only. The table records 100,000 to 120,000 clones, roughly 72% of them present only once. The CDR3 extends over 17 amino acids. V trimming: 2 bases; J trimming: 5 bases; junction bases outside the gene matches: 11. Germline V lookup: CDR1 SGDLS, CDR2 YYNGEE. This chain joins TRBV9 and TRBJ2-1; 9 nucleotides line up with TRBD2. The source material was PBMCs. This sequence was found in a middle-aged woman in good health and CMV-seropositive. The CDR3 is CASSVGPSGDLHNEQFF. CDR3 DNA sequence: TGTGCCAGCAGCGTTGGGCCTAGCGGGGATTTACACAATGAGCAGTTCTTC.